The source of this TCR beta chain is a study of blood T cell repertoires in COVID-19. Study summary: COVID-19 samples, acute and convalescent, were from the United States, Italy and Spain. In each case, the material was cDNA or gDNA derived from T cells, B-cell-depleted T cells, or PBMCs.

Per germline, CDR1 SGHDT and CDR2 YYEEEE. The CDR3 totals 12 residues. Trimming removed 1 base at V and 3 bases at J, with 4 bases between. Sequencing used immunoSEQ multiplex PCR; TCRdb keeps in-frame clones, though not all of them. Among around 140,000 clones listed, approximately 88% were seen once. The TCR sequence derives from a man aged 65 to 85 with acute or convalescent COVID-19. V gene TRBV5-6 combines with J gene TRBJ1-1; D is uncertain. Sample: peripheral blood. As DNA, the CDR3 is TGTGCCAGCAGCTTGCGGGACACTGAAGCTTTCTTT. It specifies CASSLRDTEAFF.